The 20 T cell receptor beta chains listed next were all sequenced from one sample in a study of cytomegalovirus exposure and HLA in healthy donors. In the PCR, 60 Vbeta and 13 Jbeta primers were used. Assay: immunoSEQ multiplex PCR; the TCRdb copy retains only in-frame clones and omits some. The sample has some 120,000 clones, roughly 77% seen once. What was sequenced was PBMCs. These receptors were collected from a man aged 18 to 30 in good health and CMV-seronegative.

This chain connects TRBV6-1 to TRBJ1-1; 7 nucleotides agree with TRBD1. The CDR3 is made up of 15 amino acids. V shed 3 bases and J 3 bases; nucleotides not matched to a gene: 7. Germline V gene data show CDR1 as MNHNS and CDR2 as SASEGT. The CDR3 nucleotides read TGTGCCAGCAGTGAGATTCGGCAGGGGGACACTGAAGCTTTCTTT. Amino acid sequence: CASSEIRQGDTEAFF.

The genes are TRBV4-1 and TRBJ2-1; D possibly corresponds to TRBD2 (7 bases). The V gene's germline CDR1 is MGHRA and CDR2 YSYEKL. CDR3 length: 17 amino acids. The V gene lost 0 bases and the J gene lost 8 bases, with 20 bases spanning the gap. CDR3 residues: CASSQELDWGGRHEQFF. The CDR3 DNA is TGCGCCAGCAGCCAAGAACTGGACTGGGGGGGCCGCCATGAGCAGTTCTTC.

This sequence joins TRBV9 and TRBJ1-3; 9 bases agree with TRBD1. The germline V gene has CDR1 SGDLS and CDR2 YYNGEE. Losses at the gene ends were 6 bases for V and 0 bases for J; bases not matched to a gene: 7. The CDR3 extends over 16 amino acids. CDR3 amino acids: CASMGQGYHSGNTIYF. The CDR3 DNA reads TGTGCCAGCATGGGACAGGGTTATCACTCTGGAAACACCATATATTTT.

The chain is built from TRBV18 and TRBJ1-2; TRBD1 might be the D (5 bases). The CDR3 sequence is 14 residues long. Germline lookup yields CDR1 KGHSH and CDR2 LQKENI. The V gene lost 3 bases and the J gene lost 7 bases, with 15 bases spanning the gap. The CDR3 sequence is CASSPAGEYGGYTF. The DNA for the CDR3 is TGTGCCAGCTCACCCGCGGGGGAGTATGGTGGCTACACCTTC.

Here the CDR3 DNA reads TGTGCCAGCAGCTTAGGGTGGACAGGGGTCCCACTCTCCTACGAGCAGTACTTC. This encodes CASSLGWTGVPLSYEQYF. This rearrangement joins TRBV7-8 to TRBJ2-7, with TRBD1 matching over 9 bases. The CDR3 is 18 residues long. The V gene's germline CDR1 is SGHVS and CDR2 FQNEAQ. V was clipped by 1 base and J by 0 bases; unmatched bases: 10.

The V and J genes are TRBV5-5 and TRBJ1-6, with 8 nucleotides matching TRBD1. The CDR3 has 14 amino acids. The V gene's germline CDR1 is SGHKS and CDR2 YYEKEE (reference sequence). The V and J ends lost 4 bases and 10 bases, in that order; junction bases with no gene match: 7. In DNA, the CDR3 is TGTGCCAGCAGCGTCGGACAGGGTGGATCACCCCTCCACTTT. Its protein is CASSVGQGGSPLHF.

The J gene is TRBJ1-1, the V gene TRBV6-6; 7 nucleotides agree with TRBD1. The CDR3 contains 14 residues. Germline trimming cut 2 bases from V and 5 bases from J; bases unmatched to any gene: 5. Germline V gene data show CDR1 as MNHNY and CDR2 as SVGAGI (reference sequence). The CDR3 region has the DNA TGTGCCAGCAGTTACCAATCACAGGGGACTGAAGCTTTCTTT. It is translated as CASSYQSQGTEAFF.

The V gene is TRBV7-3, the J gene TRBJ2-1; TRBD2 aligns across 7 bases. This CDR3 comprises 12 residues. Losses at the gene ends were 8 bases for V and 6 bases for J; bases not matched to a gene: 4. Germline V gene lookup returns CDR1 SGHTA and CDR2 FQGTGA. The CDR3 DNA reads as TGTGCCAGCGGGGGAGGGCCCAATGAGCAGTTCTTC. It is translated as CASGGGPNEQFF.

The CDR3 sequence: CASSLTGGSSYNEQFF. The CDR3 DNA reads TGTGCCAGCAGCTTAACGGGGGGGAGCTCCTACAATGAGCAGTTCTTC. The chain joins TRBV13 to TRBJ2-1; 8 positions match TRBD2. This CDR3 is built from 16 residues. The germline V gene has CDR1 PRHDT and CDR2 FYEKMQ (reference sequence). Trimming at V came to 2 bases and at J to 0 bases, leaving 3 bases not matched to a gene.

The CDR3 DNA follows: TGTGCCAGCACCTCGGGGGGTCGGGCCACAGATACGCAGTATTTT. This codes for CASTSGGRATDTQYF. The rearrangement uses TRBV5-4 and TRBJ2-3; TRBD2 matches 7 bases. With 6 bases clipped from V and 2 bases from J, the junction kept 9 bases outside the gene matches. The CDR3 is 15 residues long. Germline V lookup: CDR1 SGHNT, CDR2 YYREEE (reference sequence).

The V and J genes are TRBV7-9 and TRBJ1-1, with D perhaps matching TRBD1 (5 bases). Germline CDR1 and CDR2: SEHNR and FQNEAQ (reference sequence). V lost 3 bases, J lost 7 bases, and 12 bases lay in between. This CDR3 is built from 13 residues. CDR3 DNA: TGTGCCAGCAGCTTGCGGGGGGGGAGTGAAGCTTTCTTT. Translating gives CASSLRGGSEAFF.

This chain links TRBV29-1 with TRBJ2-1, with 7 bases identical to TRBD2. Germline trimming cut 3 bases from V and 7 bases from J; bases unmatched to any gene: 12. The CDR3 has 15 residues. The germline gives CDR1 SQVTM, CDR2 ANQGSEA. CDR3 DNA: TGCAGCGTTGATGTCGCCCCCGGGGGGAGAAATGAGCAGTTCTTC. This gives the protein CSVDVAPGGRNEQFF.

V and J are TRBV6-6 and TRBJ2-3; TRBD2 might be the D (5 bases). V was pared by 8 bases and J by 8 bases, with 11 bases between. This CDR3 is 11 amino acids long. Germline values: CDR1 MNHNY, CDR2 SVGAGI (reference sequence). CDR3 bases: TGTGCCAGCGCCGGAGGAGGTACGCAGTATTTT. Its translation: CASAGGGTQYF.

J is TRBJ1-1 and V is TRBV6-6; 8 bases are shared with TRBD1. CDR3 length: 15 residues. CDR1 MNHNY and CDR2 SVGAGI come from the germline V gene (reference sequence). V shed 6 bases and J 1 base; nucleotides not matched to a gene: 7. CDR3 DNA sequence: TGTGCCAGCAGAACCTCGGACAGGGCGAACACTGAAGCTTTCTTT. Amino acids: CASRTSDRANTEAFF.

The table lists this clone with many counts. V gene TRBV2 combines with J gene TRBJ1-4; 12 bases align to TRBD1. V gave up 6 bases and J gave up 8 bases; unmatched junction bases: 4. CDR1 SNHLY and CDR2 FYNNEI come from the germline V gene. The CDR3 is 14 amino acids. The CDR3 sequence is CASRAGTGGEKLFF. Written as DNA, the CDR3 is TGTGCCAGCAGAGCCGGGACAGGGGGCGAAAAACTGTTTTTT.

In DNA, the CDR3 is TGCGCCAGCAGCTTGGGGGCGGGGGGCTCCTACAATGAGCAGTTCTTC. It translates to CASSLGAGGSYNEQFF. The J gene is TRBJ2-1, the V gene TRBV5-1, with 8 bases fitting TRBD2. Trimming cost V 0 bases and J 0 bases; bases outside gene matches: 2. The CDR3 covers 16 residues. CDR1 and CDR2 (germline): SGHRS, YFSETQ.

The V and J genes are TRBV10-1 and TRBJ1-1; D unclear. This CDR3 is 14 amino acids long. V lost 4 bases and J lost 5, with 14 bases in between. The V gene's germline CDR1 is WNHNN and CDR2 SYGVQD (reference sequence). For the CDR3, the DNA is TGCGCCAGCAGTGTCCCGAGGAGGGATACTGAAGCTTTCTTT. Translation: CASSVPRRDTEAFF.

The gene calls are TRBV5-4 and TRBJ2-7; 8 positions agree with TRBD1. This CDR3 contains 14 residues. The V segment lost 2 bases and the J segment 2 bases; nucleotides outside the gene matches: 3. Germline CDR1 reads SGHNT; CDR2 reads YYREEE (reference sequence). CDR3: CASSFGRGPYEQYF. The CDR3 DNA follows: TGTGCCAGCAGCTTCGGCAGGGGGCCCTACGAGCAGTACTTC.

This clone was detected only a few times. The V and J genes are TRBV13 and TRBJ1-2; 7 positions match TRBD1. Germline V gives CDR1 PRHDT, CDR2 FYEKMQ (reference sequence). The ends lost 5 bases at V and 3 bases at J; junction bases unmatched: 12. CDR3 length equals 16 residues. This CDR3 reads CASSLLGTVEDYGYTF. The CDR3 DNA is TGTGCCAGCAGCCTATTGGGGACAGTTGAGGACTATGGCTACACCTTC. Filled out from reference TRBV13 and TRBJ1-2, the complete variable domain reads AAGVIQSPRHLIKEKRETATLKCYPIPRHDTVYWYQQGPGQDPQFLISFYEKMQSDKGSIPDRFSAQQFSDYHSELNMSSLELGDSALYFCASSLLGTVEDYGYTFGSGTRLTVV.

The V gene is TRBV9, the J gene TRBJ1-1, with TRBD1 identical over 7 bases. The CDR3 consists of 14 residues. Germline CDR1 is SGDLS and CDR2 is YYNGEE. The trim removed 0 bases at V and 6 bases at J, leaving 5 bases unmatched. The CDR3 sequence: CASSVGGQEAEAFF. The CDR3 bases are TGTGCCAGCAGCGTAGGAGGACAGGAGGCTGAAGCTTTCTTT. The variable domain in full, with the rest retrieved from reference TRBV9 and TRBJ1-1, is DSGVTQTPKHLITATGQRVTLRCSPRSGDLSVYWYQQSLDQGLQFLIQYYNGEERAKGNILERFSAQQFPDLHSELNLSSLELGDSALYFCASSVGGQEAEAFFGQGTRLTVV.